One sample yielded the 14 T cell receptor beta chains listed below, sequenced in a study of shared clonotypes between healthy human individuals (dated by TCRdb to 2020 to 2021). CD8 naive samples consisted of CD45RO-negative cells that were positively selected for CCR7, yielding a CD45RA+CCR7+ population without TemRA cells. Libraries were made using the immunoSEQ multiplex PCR assay. TCRdb holds this immuneACCESS table with in-frame rearrangements only. Some clones are missing; in checked studies, unresolved V genes explain under half, and the rest has no known cause. The sample table lists 1.5 million to 2.5 million clones, about 95% of them with a count of one. Jointly, the top ten make up around 1.2% of the sample. Input material: naive CD8+ T cells sorted from blood. This sample's cell subset or site label indicates: CD45RA+CCR7+. These receptors came from a man between 18 and 35 years old in good health.

The chain links TRBV11-2 to TRBJ2-2; 8 bases match TRBD2. Losses at the gene ends were 1 base for V and 6 bases for J; bases not matched to a gene: 4. Germline lookup yields CDR1 SGHAT and CDR2 FQNNGV. The CDR3 sequence is 15 residues long. The DNA for the CDR3 is TGTGCCAGCAGCTTAGGGGGTAGCGGGGCCGGGGAGCTGTTTTTT. Translating gives CASSLGGSGAGELFF.

The chain is built from TRBV27 and TRBJ1-1, with 8 bases lining up with TRBD1. The trim removed 5 bases at V and 3 bases at J, leaving 5 bases unmatched. The CDR3 totals 14 residues. Germline V gene sequence: CDR1 MNHEY, CDR2 SMNVEV (reference sequence). The DNA for the CDR3 is TGTGCCAGCAGTATCCAGGGGGCCTACACTGAAGCTTTCTTT. Translated: CASSIQGAYTEAFF.

The V gene is TRBV6-5, the J gene TRBJ1-1; tentative D call: TRBD1 (5 bases). CDR3 length equals 15 residues. V dropped 0 bases and J dropped 8 bases, with 16 bases sitting between them. CDR1 is MNHEY, CDR2 SVGAGI, per germline. The CDR3 DNA reads TGTGCCAGCAGTTACTCGAAAATGACGACAGCCGAAGCTTTCTTT. It encodes CASSYSKMTTAEAFF.

Concerning this clone itself: Other DNA sequences of this sample code for an identical CDR3. V and J are TRBV7-2 and TRBJ2-7; D might be TRBD1 (6 bases). Germline assignment: CDR1 SGHTA and CDR2 FQGNSA. Deletions cut 3 bases from V and 3 bases from J, with 9 bases between. The CDR3 spans 13 residues. The CDR3 DNA is TGTGCCAGCAGCTTCCAGACAGGCTACGAGCAGTACTTC. Protein product: CASSFQTGYEQYF.

The genes are TRBV27 and TRBJ2-1; 8 nucleotides agree with TRBD1. The length of the CDR3 is 15 residues. Germline loops: CDR1 MNHEY, CDR2 SMNVEV (reference sequence). V shed 5 bases and J 5 bases; nucleotides not matched to a gene: 8. The CDR3 DNA is TGTGCCAGCAGTCGCGGGACAGGCCCCAACAATGAGCAGTTCTTC. It translates to CASSRGTGPNNEQFF.

The V and J genes are TRBV5-8 and TRBJ1-4, with no clear D. The CDR3 is 14 amino acids. Germline values: CDR1 SGHTS, CDR2 YDEGEE. V was pared by 0 bases and J by 7 bases, with 10 bases between. The DNA of the CDR3 is TGTGCCAGCAGCTTGGAGTCAAGCACTGAAAAACTGTTTTTT. Amino acid sequence: CASSLESSTEKLFF.

This sequence joins TRBV19 and TRBJ2-7, with D unresolved. The CDR3 runs 12 residues. The germline CDR1 and CDR2 sequences are LNHDA and SQIVND (reference sequence). Trimming removed 3 bases from V and 2 bases from J, with 5 bases in between. This CDR3 is CASSISAYEQYF. The CDR3 DNA reads TGTGCCAGTAGTATCTCAGCCTACGAGCAGTACTTC.

This clone was seen just once. The rearrangement joins TRBV7-8 to TRBJ1-1, with no clear D. Trimming took 3 bases from V and 1 from J, leaving 9 bases between them. The germline CDR1 and CDR2 sequences are SGHVS and FQNEAQ. The CDR3 loop spans 14 amino acids. The CDR3: CASSLGPGNTEAFF. The CDR3 DNA is TGTGCCAGCAGCTTGGGTCCAGGGAACACTGAAGCTTTCTTT.

For this clone: Other nucleotide sequences in the sample specify the same CDR3. The chain carries TRBV7-2 and TRBJ2-7; D unresolved. Trimming shortened V by 1 base and J by 3 bases, and 7 bases separated the two germline ends. There are 13 residues in the CDR3. Germline CDR1 and CDR2: SGHTA and FQGNSA. CDR3 sequence (DNA): TGTGCCAGCAGCTTAGGCAGAGTCTACGAGCAGTACTTC. Translating it yields CASSLGRVYEQYF.

The genes are TRBV6-1 and TRBJ2-3; the match to TRBD2 covers 9 bases. Germline CDR1 is MNHNS and CDR2 is SASEGT. This CDR3 is 14 amino acids long. Trimming cost V 6 bases and J 0 bases; bases outside gene matches: 1. This chain's CDR3 is CASRLAGSTDTQYF. The CDR3 DNA reads TGTGCCAGCAGACTAGCGGGTAGCACAGATACGCAGTATTTT.

The rearrangement uses TRBV27 and TRBJ2-7, with 7 bases identical to TRBD2. Trimming removed 5 bases from V and 4 bases from J; junction bases left unmatched: 14. The V gene's germline CDR1 is MNHEY and CDR2 SMNVEV (reference sequence). The CDR3 runs to 16 residues. DNA of the CDR3: TGTGCCAGCAGTAGCCTCCAGGGCGGGGGATCTTACGAGCAGTACTTC. Amino acids: CASSSLQGGGSYEQYF.

This clone was seen a single time. This chain connects TRBV19 to TRBJ2-3, with a weak D call TRBD2 (5 bases). The CDR3 covers 14 residues. Germline assignment: CDR1 LNHDA and CDR2 SQIVND (reference sequence). The V end was cut by 10 bases, the J end by 2 bases, with 16 bases between. CDR3 DNA sequence: TGTGCCACCGGGGAAGCGGAGCTCACAGATACGCAGTATTTT. Translating it yields CATGEAELTDTQYF. The whole variable domain, filled in from reference TRBV19 and TRBJ2-3, reads DGGITQSPKYLFRKEGQNVTLSCEQNLNHDAMYWYRQDPGQGLRLIYYSQIVNDFQKGDIAEGYSVSREKKESFPLTVTSAQKNPTAFYLCATGEAELTDTQYFGPGTRLTVL.

The V and J genes are TRBV5-4 and TRBJ1-2; the match to TRBD1 covers 8 bases. The CDR3 consists of 14 residues. Trimming removed 4 bases from V and 1 base from J; junction bases left unmatched: 3. CDR1 is SGHNT and CDR2 is YYREEE in the germline V gene (reference sequence). The CDR3 here is CASSRDRINYGYTF. DNA of the CDR3: TGTGCCAGCAGCCGGGACAGGATTAACTATGGCTACACCTTC.

This chain uses TRBV27 with TRBJ1-4; D is unclear. V was pared by 5 bases and J by 4 bases, with 14 bases between. Germline V lookup: CDR1 MNHEY, CDR2 SMNVEV (reference sequence). The CDR3 covers 15 residues. The CDR3 nucleotides read TGTGCCAGCAGTCCCGGAGTCCGCGGTAATGAAAAACTGTTTTTT. This sequence encodes CASSPGVRGNEKLFF.